This T cell receptor (beta chain) was captured in a study of T cell responses to AZD1222 COVID-19 vaccine. Libraries were prepared by immunoSEQ multiplex PCR; TCRdb keeps only in-frame clonotypes and omits some of them. In the table there are around 96,000 clones, about 86% of which are singletons. Comment on this clone: The target antigen is unknown.

Findings and caveats of the study: Close to half of all spike-specific TCRs reportedly target regions of the variants that are unmutated. Only 6 or 7 AZD1222 recipients tested seropositive at baseline. It was only after the peak T cell response that any repertoires were sampled.

Pooling covered second doses at about 4 or about 12 weeks. The V and J ends lost 3 bases and 7 bases respectively, with 12 bases between them. The CDR3 totals 14 residues. Germline V gene lookup returns CDR1 LGHDT and CDR2 YNNKEL (reference sequence). The sequence derives from an adult who received the AZD1222 COVID-19 vaccine. Material: peripheral blood, obtained 28 days after the second AZD1222 dose. The chain links TRBV3-1 (or the pseudogene TRBV3-2) to TRBJ1-4; possibly TRBD1 for D (5 bases). The CDR3 sequence is CASSQEGRFEKLFF. The CDR3 DNA is TGTGCCAGCAGCCAGGAGGGACGTTTTGAAAAACTGTTTTTT.